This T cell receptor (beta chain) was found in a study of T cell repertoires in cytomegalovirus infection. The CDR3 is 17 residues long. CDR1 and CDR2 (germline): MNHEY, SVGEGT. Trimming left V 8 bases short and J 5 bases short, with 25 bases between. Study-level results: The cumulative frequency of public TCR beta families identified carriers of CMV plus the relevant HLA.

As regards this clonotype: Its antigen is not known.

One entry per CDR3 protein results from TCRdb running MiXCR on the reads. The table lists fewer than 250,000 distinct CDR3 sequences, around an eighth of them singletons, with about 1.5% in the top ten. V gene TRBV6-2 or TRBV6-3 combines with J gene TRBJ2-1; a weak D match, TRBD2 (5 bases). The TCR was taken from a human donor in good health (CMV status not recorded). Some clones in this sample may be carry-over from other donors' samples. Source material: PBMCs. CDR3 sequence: CASQLRGSGSRNNEQFF. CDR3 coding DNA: TGTGCCAGCCAACTTAGAGGGTCCGGATCGCGCAACAATGAGCAGTTCTTC.